The 11 T cell receptor beta chains in this list originate from one sample, sequenced in a study of blood T cell repertoires in COVID-19. Data came from immunoSEQ multiplex PCR; TCRdb stores just in-frame clones and leaves some out. The sample has 70,000 to 75,000 clones; approximately 80% are singletons. The material sequenced was peripheral blood. Every receptor here comes from a woman aged 80 or over with active or convalescent COVID-19.

This clone was observed once. The V and J genes are TRBV2 and TRBJ1-6; 7 bases line up with TRBD1. CDR3 length: 16 amino acids. Germline V gene sequence: CDR1 SNHLY, CDR2 FYNNEI. V lost 6 bases, J lost 1 base, and 6 bases stayed unmatched. The CDR3 protein is CASSHRQGSYNSPLHF. CDR3 sequence (DNA): TGTGCCAGCAGCCACCGACAGGGATCCTATAATTCACCCCTCCACTTT.

V usage is TRBV5-1 and J usage is TRBJ2-7; 7 bases agree with TRBD1. CDR1 and CDR2 (germline): SGHRS, YFSETQ. V shed 4 bases, J shed 0 bases, and the junction held 4 bases outside the gene matches. This CDR3 comprises 14 residues. This chain's CDR3 is CASSPGQNSYEQYF. The DNA of the CDR3 is TGCGCCAGCAGCCCGGGACAGAACTCCTACGAGCAGTACTTC.

This chain joins TRBV18 and TRBJ2-1; TRBD2 matches 11 bases. This CDR3 is built from 16 residues. CDR1 KGHSH and CDR2 LQKENI come from the germline V gene. V was pared by 0 bases and J by 6 bases, with 4 bases of the junction left unmatched. The CDR3 loop reads CASSPPGTSGINEQFF. In DNA, the CDR3 is TGTGCCAGCTCACCACCGGGGACTAGCGGTATCAATGAGCAGTTCTTC.

This sequence joins TRBV6-5 and TRBJ2-1, with D perhaps matching TRBD2 (6 bases). Germline assignment: CDR1 MNHEY and CDR2 SVGAGI. The CDR3 has 16 amino acids. The V and J ends lost 0 bases and 10 bases respectively, with 19 bases between them. Written as DNA, the CDR3 is TGTGCCAGCAGTTACTCGAACGGACACCAGGGACTCGAGCAGTTCTTC. Translated, it gives CASSYSNGHQGLEQFF.

In its sample, this clone was seen many times. The chain uses TRBV7-2 and TRBJ2-2; 10 bases map to TRBD1. The CDR3 length is 17 residues. The V and J ends lost 3 bases and 6 bases, in that order; junction bases with no gene match: 10. Germline CDR1 is SGHTA and CDR2 is FQGNSA. DNA of the CDR3: TGTGCCAGCAGCTTTGGTACTGGACAGGGGGTTGCCGGGGAGCTGTTTTTT. Translating gives CASSFGTGQGVAGELFF.

This chain links TRBV27 with TRBJ1-2, with 9 positions matching TRBD1. This CDR3 contains 19 residues. Germline assignment: CDR1 MNHEY and CDR2 SMNVEV (reference sequence). The ends lost 3 bases at V and 1 base at J; junction bases unmatched: 15. The CDR3 DNA reads as TGTGCCAGCAGTTTTAGGGGGGGACAGGGTACGTTCTTTAACTATGGCTACACCTTC. Translating gives CASSFRGGQGTFFNYGYTF.

The chain carries TRBV28 and TRBJ2-7; 8 bases are shared with TRBD2. The CDR3 runs 14 residues. The V gene end was trimmed by 5 bases and the J gene end by 3 bases; junction bases not matched to a gene: 6. Germline V gives CDR1 MDHEN, CDR2 SYDVKM. CDR3 nucleotide sequence: TGTGCCAGCAGTCTCTACGGGGGGGTCTACGAGCAGTACTTC. Translation gives CASSLYGGVYEQYF.

V and J are TRBV9 and TRBJ1-1; D uncertain. The CDR3 consists of 13 residues. The germline V gene has CDR1 SGDLS and CDR2 YYNGEE. The germline V and J ends were trimmed by 0 bases and 5 bases, with 8 bases remaining between them. Here the CDR3 reads CASSVGSGTEAFF. The CDR3 nucleotides are TGTGCCAGCAGCGTAGGGTCCGGGACTGAAGCTTTCTTT.

The chain joins TRBV12-3 or TRBV12-4 to TRBJ1-1, with a possible D match to TRBD1 (6 bases). The CDR3 contains 12 residues. V gave up 2 bases and J gave up 5 bases, with 6 bases separating them. CDR3 nucleotide sequence: TGTGCCAGCAGTTTAACAGGGACTGAAGCTTTCTTT. It yields the protein CASSLTGTEAFF.

The rearrangement joins TRBV4-1 to TRBJ1-3; D may be TRBD1 (5 bases). Per the germline V gene, CDR1 is MGHRA and CDR2 is YSYEKL. The length of the CDR3 is 15 residues. The V and J ends lost 1 base and 2 bases respectively, with 9 bases between them. CDR3 in amino acids: CASSQVTGTGNTIYF. The CDR3 DNA sequence: TGCGCCAGCAGCCAAGTCACAGGAACTGGAAACACCATATATTTT.

The chain couples TRBV6-2 or TRBV6-3 to TRBJ2-1; 11 bases are shared with TRBD2. The CDR3 covers 16 residues. Germline CDR1 reads MNHEY; CDR2 reads SVGEGT. Trimming removed 6 bases from V and 7 bases from J; junction bases left unmatched: 11. Here the CDR3 reads CASSQTTRLAGNEQFF. The DNA of the CDR3 is TGTGCCAGCAGCCAGACAACGAGACTAGCGGGAAATGAGCAGTTCTTC.